The sequence of this T cell receptor beta chain was determined in a study of graft-versus-host responses after intestinal transplantation. Study background: Each transplant was multivisceral, liver-intestinal, or isolated intestinal. The study, taken as a whole, reports: Allografts of one patient group, those with graft-donor T cell macrochimerism, had high graft-versus-host to host-versus-graft clonal ratios. The study associated peak circulating GvH clone levels with early post-transplant HvG declines. There were GvH clones found in recipient marrow, and some of them appeared first in ileum or blood.

The CDR3 sequence is 14 residues long. Germline CDR1 and CDR2: PRHDT and FYEKMQ (reference sequence). V was shortened by 4 bases and J by 3 bases, with 11 bases between the two germline ends. Of note for this clone: The antigen is undetermined.

TCRdb's table, derived via immunoSEQ multiplex PCR, lists solely in-frame clones and lacks some. This table holds under 50,000 clones, about nine tenths found once. The V call is TRBV13, the J call TRBJ2-3; no definite D call. The TCR comes from a human patient who received an intestinal transplant, so some T cells may come from the graft donor. The input for sequencing was PBMCs, taken less than 280 days after transplant. CDR3 residues: CASSSLLGTDTQYF. CDR3 DNA: TGTGCCAGCAGCTCACTACTGGGGACAGATACGCAGTATTTT.